This is a list of T cell receptor beta chains from one sample in a study of blood T cell repertoires in COVID-19. TCRdb keeps only in-frame clones here, not all; method: immunoSEQ multiplex PCR. The sample holds 330,000 or so clones, around nine tenths seen once. Sequenced: PBMCs or T cells enriched from blood (not recorded which). These TCRs come from a man aged 25 to 40 who had recovered from COVID-19. Each CDR3 is given with its conserved first and last residue. The D gene is left open where the match is weak. Expanded clones get a size class; other rows say once, few or many, or leave the size out.

size	D	V	J	DNA	CDR3
.	.	TRBV24-1	TRBJ2-2	TGTGCCACCAGTGATTTCAGACAGCACACCGGGGAGCTGTTTTTT	CATSDFRQHTGELFF
.	TRBD2	TRBV30	TRBJ2-3	TGTGCCTGGAGTACTAGCGGGGGTACAGATACGCAGTATTTT	CAWSTSGGTDTQYF
.	.	TRBV4-1	TRBJ2-2	TGCGCCAGCAGCCAAGTAACCGGGACAATGAACACCGGGGAGCTGTTTTTT	CASSQVTGTMNTGELFF
.	.	TRBV5-1	TRBJ1-2	TGCGCCAGCAGCTTGGCCGGGACAAACTATGGCTACACCTTC	CASSLAGTNYGYTF
.	TRBD1	TRBV30	TRBJ1-5	TGTGCCTGGAGTCCCCAACTTCTCCGGGACAGTCATCAGCCCCAGCATTTT	CAWSPQLLRDSHQPQHF
.	TRBD2	TRBV10-3	TRBJ2-7	TGTGCCATCAGTGAAGTTGTAGCGGGGTACGAGCAGTACTTC	CAISEVVAGYEQYF
.	TRBD1	TRBV25-1	TRBJ2-3	TGTGCCAGCAGTGAATGGACAGGGACCACAGATACGCAGTATTTT	CASSEWTGTTDTQYF
.	.	TRBV28	TRBJ2-5	TGTGCCAGCAGAGTACCAGGGGAGACCCAGTACTTC	CASRVPGETQYF
.	.	TRBV7-9	TRBJ1-2	TGTGCCAGCAGCTTAGCCGAGGCCTATGGCTACACCTTC	CASSLAEAYGYTF
few	.	TRBV10-2	TRBJ1-5	TGCGCCAGCAGTGTGGACAGCCTTAATCAGCCCCAGCATTTT	CASSVDSLNQPQHF
.	TRBD1	TRBV2	TRBJ2-7	TGTGCCAGCAGCGCGGACAGGAGCTCCTACGAGCAGTACTTC	CASSADRSSYEQYF
.	TRBD1	TRBV25-1	TRBJ1-4	TGTGCCAAGCCGCCAGACAGGGATGTCGAAAAACTGTTTTTT	CAKPPDRDVEKLFF
.	.	TRBV7-8	TRBJ1-1	TGTGCCAGCAGTCCTACGAGGGGCAGGGGGAACACTGAAGCTTTCTTT	CASSPTRGRGNTEAFF
.	.	TRBV9	TRBJ2-7	TGTGCCAGCAGCGTAGCTGGGGAGGTCTCGTACGAGCAGTACTTC	CASSVAGEVSYEQYF
.	TRBD1	TRBV5-1	TRBJ1-3	TGCGCCAGCAGCTTGGAGGGACAGGGGCCGGGAAACACCATATATTTT	CASSLEGQGPGNTIYF
.	.	TRBV5-1	TRBJ1-4	TGCGCCAGCAGCTTGGGAGGTTCTCTTAATGAAAAACTGTTTTTT	CASSLGGSLNEKLFF
few	TRBD1	TRBV4-1	TRBJ2-5	TGCGCCAGCAGCCAGGGTAAGGGACAGGGAGAGACCCAGTACTTC	CASSQGKGQGETQYF
.	.	TRBV15	TRBJ1-5	TGTGCCACCAGCAGAGACAGGGGTAATCAGCCCCAGCATTTT	CATSRDRGNQPQHF
.	.	TRBV6-6	TRBJ1-4	TGTGCCAGCAGTTATCTTGGCGAAAAACTGTTTTTT	CASSYLGEKLFF
.	.	TRBV9	TRBJ2-7	TGTGCCAGCAGCGTAGAACAGGGAACGGCCTACGAGCAGTACTTC	CASSVEQGTAYEQYF
.	TRBD2	TRBV11-2	TRBJ2-7	TGTGCCATCCGAAAACCGGCTAGCGGGGGAACCTACGAGCAGTACTTC	CAIRKPASGGTYEQYF
.	.	TRBV5-4	TRBJ2-2	TGTGCCAGCAGCGACCGTAGGGCGGGCCCCGGGGAGCTGTTTTTT	CASSDRRAGPGELFF
.	.	TRBV5-6	TRBJ2-7	TGTGCCAGCAGCTCAGGGTCCCCCTACGAGCAGTACTTC	CASSSGSPYEQYF
once	TRBD1	TRBV3-1/TRBV3-2	TRBJ1-1	TGTGCCAGCAGCCGGACAGGGGACACTGAAGCTTTCTTT	CASSRTGDTEAFF
once	.	TRBV28	TRBJ2-5	TGTGCCAGCAACTCCCTAGAGACCCAGTACTTC	CASNSLETQYF
.	.	TRBV5-1	TRBJ2-2	TGCGCCAGCAGCTTGGTGTCGGGGATGAACACCGGGGAGCTGTTTTTT	CASSLVSGMNTGELFF
.	.	TRBV5-6	TRBJ1-2	TGTGCCAGCAGCTTGGATGAGGCCTCCTATGGCTACACCTTC	CASSLDEASYGYTF
.	.	TRBV15	TRBJ1-4	TGTGCCACCAGCAGCGGGACTCTCATCTTGAATGAAAAACTGTTTTTT	CATSSGTLILNEKLFF
.	.	TRBV5-1	TRBJ1-4	TGCGCCAGCAGCCGGGGTCAGAGAGCAACTAATGAAAAACTGTTTTTT	CASSRGQRATNEKLFF
.	TRBD1	TRBV5-1	TRBJ2-1	TGCGCCAGCAGTCCGACAGGGGGCGACTACAATGAGCAGTTCTTC	CASSPTGGDYNEQFF
once	.	TRBV19	TRBJ1-4	TGTGCCAGTAGTATAGAAGCGACGGGTCGTGGAGAAAAACTGTTTTTT	CASSIEATGRGEKLFF
.	.	TRBV10-1	TRBJ1-5	TGCGCCAGCAGTGCGGGGTCCAGCAATCAGCCCCAGCATTTT	CASSAGSSNQPQHF
.	TRBD1	TRBV19	TRBJ1-1	TGTGCCAGTAGTATACAGGGGGCGGGGACTGAAGCTTTCTTT	CASSIQGAGTEAFF
few	TRBD1	TRBV6-5	TRBJ1-2	TGTGCCAGCACCACAGACAGGGAGTATGGCTACACCTTC	CASTTDREYGYTF
.	.	TRBV5-1	TRBJ1-4	TGCGCCAGCAGCTCTACAGGTCTTGGGAATGAAAAACTGTTTTTT	CASSSTGLGNEKLFF
.	TRBD1	TRBV10-2	TRBJ2-5	TGCGCCAGCAGTGATAGAGGCAGGGGGGAGACCCAGTACTTC	CASSDRGRGETQYF
once	.	TRBV5-4	TRBJ1-1	TGTGCCAGCAGCTTGGTTGAGGCTAACACTGAAGCTTTCTTT	CASSLVEANTEAFF
.	.	TRBV25-1	TRBJ2-4	TGTGCCTTTCTTAGGCAGGGCGGCCTCGAGATAGCCAAAAACATTCAGTACTTC	CAFLRQGGLEIAKNIQYF
.	.	TRBV13	TRBJ1-2	TGTGCCAGCAGCTTAGAAGGAGGAGTCCTCTATGGCTACACCTTC	CASSLEGGVLYGYTF
.	.	TRBV5-6	TRBJ1-1	TGTGCCAGCGGTTATAGGGGTGCTGAAGCTTTCTTT	CASGYRGAEAFF
.	TRBD2	TRBV2	TRBJ2-7	TGTGCCAGCAGTCGTACTAGCGGGGTGTTCGAGCAGTACTTC	CASSRTSGVFEQYF
.	TRBD1	TRBV27	TRBJ2-2	TGTGCCAGCAGCCGAAGCAGACAGGGGGCGACGACCGGGGAGCTGTTTTTT	CASSRSRQGATTGELFF
.	.	TRBV3-1/TRBV3-2	TRBJ2-5	TGTGCCAGCAGCCGCGTGGGACTGCAAGAGACCCAGTACTTC	CASSRVGLQETQYF
.	TRBD1	TRBV28	TRBJ2-7	TGTGCCAGCAGTCCACAGGGGGCAACCAACGAGCAGTACTTC	CASSPQGATNEQYF
.	TRBD2	TRBV5-4	TRBJ2-2	TGTGCCAGCAGCTTGGGCGGGGGATTTGTCACCGGGGAGCTGTTTTTT	CASSLGGGFVTGELFF
.	.	TRBV6-1	TRBJ2-7	TGTGCCAGCAGTGAAAGACAGGGAGGAGTTGAGCAGTACTTC	CASSERQGGVEQYF
few	.	TRBV15	TRBJ1-4	TGTGCCACCAGCAACCCACCACTCAGAAGGGGAAGGAATAATGAAAAACTGTTTTTT	CATSNPPLRRGRNNEKLFF
.	.	TRBV27	TRBJ2-5	TGTGCCAGCAGTCAACGGGGGAGGGAGACCCAGTACTTC	CASSQRGRETQYF
.	.	TRBV19	TRBJ1-2	TGTGCCAGTAGTACAGGGGACTATGGCTACACCTTC	CASSTGDYGYTF
.	TRBD2	TRBV5-1	TRBJ2-7	TGCGCCAGCAGATCTAGCGGGGACTCCTACGAGCAGTACTTC	CASRSSGDSYEQYF
.	TRBD1	TRBV6-5	TRBJ2-1	TGTGCCAGCAGTTACGGCAAGGGACAGGGATTTGATGAGCAGTTCTTC	CASSYGKGQGFDEQFF
.	.	TRBV12-3/TRBV12-4	TRBJ2-7	TGTGCCAGCAGTTCGGGACTTCCTTTTGAGCAGTACTTC	CASSSGLPFEQYF
.	TRBD2	TRBV5-1	TRBJ2-3	TGCGCCAGCAGCTTGGAGCGGGGGGGCGCCACAGATACGCAGTATTTT	CASSLERGGATDTQYF
once	TRBD2	TRBV11-2	TRBJ2-3	TGTGCCAGCAGCTTCCTACTAGCGGGTCGAGCAGATACGCAGTATTTT	CASSFLLAGRADTQYF
.	.	TRBV12-1	TRBJ1-4	TGTGCCAGCAGCTTACGAACAGGGGAAGGTTCGTTAACTAATGAAAAACTGTTTTTT	CASSLRTGEGSLTNEKLFF
once	TRBD1	TRBV7-8	TRBJ1-4	TGTGCCAGCAGCTTAGATGGACAGGGGCGGGCCGCGAGGACATTT	CASSLDGQGRAARTF
once	TRBD1	TRBV30	TRBJ1-6	TGTGCCTGGAGTTTCCGGGGACAGCTACTGAGCTCCTATAATTCACCCCTCCACTTT	CAWSFRGQLLSSYNSPLHF